This TCR beta chain is drawn from a study of blood T cell repertoires in COVID-19. At the level of the study: The United States, Italy and Spain provided the acute and convalescent COVID-19 samples. Nucleic acid was either cDNA or gDNA, and it came from T cells, B-cell-depleted T cells, or PBMCs.

Authors' processing steps: Nucleated cell number was recorded as an estimate derived from reference gene primer amplification. TCRdb's table, derived via immunoSEQ multiplex PCR, lists solely in-frame clones and lacks some. V and J calls and clone size come straight from that table; D and trimming were deduced from the DNA. The table has 250,000 to 350,000 clones, more than 80% seen once. Germline CDR1 reads MNHNY; CDR2 reads SVGAGI (reference sequence). The CDR3 length is 14 residues. V trimming: 2 bases; J trimming: 3 bases; junction bases outside the gene matches: 2. The sample taken for sequencing was peripheral blood. The chain recombines TRBV6-6 with TRBJ2-3, with TRBD1 matching over 7 bases. The clonotype was recovered from a man in his late teens or twenties who had recovered from COVID-19. The CDR3 sequence: CASSYGTVTDTQYF. CDR3 DNA: TGTGCCAGCAGTTACGGGACAGTGACAGATACGCAGTATTTT.